The 22 T cell receptor beta chains below come from one sample, sequenced in a study of shared clonotypes between healthy human individuals. The repertoire was sequenced with immunoSEQ multiplex PCR; TCRdb's copy has only in-frame clones and lacks some. The sample has roughly 1,500,000 clones, around 98.5% seen once. The sample comprised naive CD4+ T cells sorted from blood. Stated subset: CD45RA+ positively selected. These receptors came from a man aged 25-40 years in good health.

J is TRBJ2-4 and V is TRBV4-1, with unresolved D. The CDR3 has 18 amino acids. Per the germline V gene, CDR1 is MGHRA and CDR2 is YSYEKL. Trimming stripped 0 bases from V and 3 bases from J, with 18 bases between. CDR3 bases: TGCGCCAGCAGCCAAGATTTAGCTACCGCTTTAGACAAAAACATTCAGTACTTC. Encoded protein: CASSQDLATALDKNIQYF.

The CDR3: CASSIQGQETQYF. In DNA, the CDR3 is TGTGCCAGCAGTATTCAAGGGCAAGAGACCCAGTACTTC. The genes are TRBV2 and TRBJ2-5; no firm D call. The CDR3 sequence is 13 residues long. V shed 5 bases and J shed 2 bases, with 9 bases lying between them. Germline V CDR1 and CDR2: SNHLY, FYNNEI.

The J gene is TRBJ1-1, the V gene TRBV11-3, with 9 bases matching TRBD1. Germline lookup yields CDR1 SGHNT and CDR2 YENEEA. This CDR3 is built from 13 residues. V lost 4 bases and J lost 11; bases outside the gene matches: 8. CDR3 sequence: CASSSNTGGAAFF. CDR3 nucleotide sequence: TGTGCCAGCAGCTCAAATACAGGGGGCGCGGCTTTCTTT.

This clone was recorded once. J is TRBJ1-1 and V is TRBV29-1; D is unclear. CDR3 length: 12 residues. Germline CDR1 reads SQVTM; CDR2 reads ANQGSEA. V was shortened by 7 bases and J by 10 bases, with 19 bases between the two germline ends. The CDR3 protein is CSARGRARGAFF. The CDR3 coding sequence is TGCAGCGCACGCGGTAGGGCCAGAGGAGCTTTCTTT.

The chain employs TRBV7-6 and TRBJ1-1; D remains unclear. Germline values: CDR1 SGHVS, CDR2 FNYEAQ. V dropped 1 base and J dropped 2 bases, with 14 bases sitting between them. This CDR3 has 16 amino acids. The CDR3 DNA is TGTGCCAGCAGCTTAGTGTGGGTTGTATCTAACACTGAAGCTTTCTTT. Amino acids: CASSLVWVVSNTEAFF. Full variable domain (remainder filled in from reference TRBV7-6 and TRBJ1-1): GAGVSQSPRYKVTKRGQDVALRCDPISGHVSLYWYRQALGQGPEFLTYFNYEAQQDKSGLPNDRFSAERPEGSISTLTIQRTEQRDSAMYRCASSLVWVVSNTEAFFGQGTRLTVV.

The V and J genes are TRBV6-1 and TRBJ2-3; 13 bases are a match to TRBD2. This CDR3 has 15 residues. Trimming at V came to 8 bases and at J to 3 bases, leaving 5 bases not matched to a gene. Germline-derived CDR1 and CDR2 are MNHNS and SASEGT. CDR3 sequence (DNA): TGTGCCAGCTGGAGGACTAGCGGGAGTACAGATACGCAGTATTTT. It encodes CASWRTSGSTDTQYF.

This clone came up once. The chain carries TRBV5-4 and TRBJ2-5; D possibly corresponds to TRBD2 (5 bases). CDR1 and CDR2 (germline): SGHNT, YYREEE (reference sequence). V lost 1 base and J lost 1, with 5 bases in between. The CDR3 spans 13 residues. CDR3 loop: CASSLSGQETQYF. The CDR3 DNA sequence: TGTGCCAGCAGCTTGAGCGGCCAAGAGACCCAGTACTTC.

Here the CDR3 reads CASSRLAGTYTQYF. The CDR3 region has the DNA TGTGCCAGCAGTCGACTAGCGGGAACATATACGCAGTATTTT. The chain links TRBV6-5 to TRBJ2-3, with TRBD2 matching over 11 bases. CDR1 MNHEY and CDR2 SVGAGI come from the germline V gene. V was clipped by 5 bases and J by 7 bases; unmatched bases: 5. This CDR3 spans 14 amino acids.

V and J are TRBV18 and TRBJ1-1; 12 nucleotides align to TRBD1. V dropped 1 base and J dropped 5; count of bases not matched to a gene: 8. The CDR3 spans 17 residues. Germline values: CDR1 KGHSH, CDR2 LQKENI. CDR3 DNA: TGTGCCAGCTCACCACTGGGACAGGGGGCCAGTAGGACTGAAGCTTTCTTT. It is translated as CASSPLGQGASRTEAFF.

The V and J genes are TRBV18 and TRBJ2-5; D call uncertain. Germline assignment: CDR1 KGHSH and CDR2 LQKENI. Trimming took off 0 bases at V and 5 bases at J, with 13 bases between the two ends. There are 15 residues in the CDR3. The CDR3 loop reads CASSPPEQPRETQYF. The DNA of the CDR3 is TGTGCCAGCTCACCACCGGAACAGCCCAGGGAGACCCAGTACTTC.

The gene calls are TRBV9 and TRBJ2-7; D remains unclear. In germline, CDR1 is SGDLS, CDR2 YYNGEE. The CDR3 loop spans 15 amino acids. Trimming removed 0 bases from V and 0 bases from J, with 10 bases in between. CDR3 in amino acids: CASSVGSQSSYEQYF. CDR3 sequence (DNA): TGTGCCAGCAGCGTAGGAAGTCAGAGCTCCTACGAGCAGTACTTC. Filled out from reference TRBV9 and TRBJ2-7, the complete variable domain reads DSGVTQTPKHLITATGQRVTLRCSPRSGDLSVYWYQQSLDQGLQFLIQYYNGEERAKGNILERFSAQQFPDLHSELNLSSLELGDSALYFCASSVGSQSSYEQYFGPGTRLTVT.

This clone has a single count. The rearrangement joins TRBV7-9 to TRBJ1-5, with 9 bases fitting TRBD1. There are 18 residues in the CDR3. V shed 5 bases and J 0 bases; nucleotides not matched to a gene: 11. The germline V gene has CDR1 SEHNR and CDR2 FQNEAQ (reference sequence). CDR3 region: CASSRTGTGPYSNQPQHF. DNA for the CDR3: TGTGCCAGCAGCCGCACCGGGACAGGGCCCTATAGCAATCAGCCCCAGCATTTT.

This clone was detected once. The rearrangement uses TRBV14 and TRBJ2-6; TRBD1 matches at 9 bases. With V trimmed by 7 bases and J by 1 base, 5 bases remained unmatched. Per the germline V gene, CDR1 is SGHDN and CDR2 is FVKESK. The CDR3 consists of 16 residues. This chain's CDR3 is CASKRDRVSGANVLTF. CDR3 nucleotides: TGTGCCAGCAAAAGGGACAGGGTATCTGGGGCCAACGTCCTGACTTTC.

V gene TRBV2 combines with J gene TRBJ2-1; tentatively, D is TRBD2 (6 bases). V lost 2 bases, J lost 8 bases, and 16 bases lay in between. CDR3 length: 15 amino acids. Per germline, CDR1 SNHLY and CDR2 FYNNEI. The CDR3 loop reads CASSERWRDLYEQFF. In DNA, the CDR3 is TGTGCCAGCAGTGAAAGGTGGAGGGATCTCTATGAGCAGTTCTTC. The full variable domain, with the rest looked up from reference TRBV2 and TRBJ2-1, is EPEVTQTPSHQVTQMGQEVILRCVPISNHLYFYWYRQILGQKVEFLVSFYNNEISEKSEIFDDQFSVERPDGSNFTLKIRSTKLEDSAMYFCASSERWRDLYEQFFGPGTRLTVL.

This clone was seen a single time. The chain combines TRBV19 with TRBJ2-1, with a tentative D call TRBD1 (6 bases). Germline V gives CDR1 LNHDA, CDR2 SQIVND (reference sequence). The CDR3 sequence is 14 residues long. Deletions cut 7 bases from V and 1 base from J, with 11 bases between. The CDR3 nucleotides are TGTGCCAGTAACACGGGGACATCCTACAATGAGCAGTTCTTC. Its protein product is CASNTGTSYNEQFF.

The CDR3 here is CASSLYRETQYF. In DNA form, the CDR3 reads TGTGCCAGCAGCTTATACCGAGAGACCCAGTACTTC. The chain couples TRBV7-9 to TRBJ2-5, with D unresolved. From germline, CDR1 is SEHNR and CDR2 FQNEAQ (reference sequence). The V and J ends lost 2 bases and 4 bases respectively, with 5 bases between them. The CDR3 length is 12 residues.

The chain employs TRBV5-1 and TRBJ2-5; 7 positions match TRBD2. In germline, CDR1 is SGHRS, CDR2 YFSETQ. The CDR3 has 14 residues. Unmatched junction bases numbered 4, after V lost 3 bases and J lost 2 bases. The CDR3 DNA reads TGCGCCAGCAGCTCTCCTAGCGGACAAGAGACCCAGTACTTC. It is translated as CASSSPSGQETQYF.

The V call is TRBV28, the J call TRBJ1-5; no definite D call. With 1 base removed from V and 8 bases from J, the gap between germline ends came to 6 bases. The CDR3 spans 12 residues. Germline V lookup: CDR1 MDHEN, CDR2 SYDVKM. In nucleotides, the CDR3 is TGTGCCAGCAGTTTATCTGTTGAGCCCCAGCATTTT. It yields the protein CASSLSVEPQHF.

This clone was seen just once. The sample carries other DNA sequences with the same CDR3. This chain uses TRBV4-3 with TRBJ2-7, with 8 nucleotides matching TRBD1. The CDR3 loop spans 17 amino acids. Trimming at V came to 0 bases and at J to 0 bases, leaving 7 bases not matched to a gene. Per germline, CDR1 LGHNA and CDR2 YSLEER. The CDR3 loop reads CASSQDLRTGSSYEQYF. DNA for the CDR3: TGCGCCAGCAGCCAAGATCTAAGGACAGGGAGCTCCTACGAGCAGTACTTC.

V gene TRBV19 combines with J gene TRBJ1-5, with TRBD1 matching over 7 bases. The CDR3 is 16 amino acids. The ends lost 3 bases at V and 5 bases at J; junction bases unmatched: 10. CDR1 is LNHDA, CDR2 SQIVND, per germline (reference sequence). CDR3 sequence (DNA): TGTGCCAGTAGTATGGGCAGGGGGATAGAGGATCAGCCCCAGCATTTT. Translated, it gives CASSMGRGIEDQPQHF.

This chain's CDR3 is CASSSGREDSSSDTQYF. The CDR3 nucleotides read TGTGCCAGCAGCTCGGGTAGGGAGGACTCGTCATCAGATACGCAGTATTTT. The V call is TRBV7-3, the J call TRBJ2-3, with a tentative D call TRBD2 (6 bases). Germline V gene sequence: CDR1 SGHTA, CDR2 FQGTGA. Trimming pared 4 bases from V and 4 bases from J, leaving 21 bases between. The CDR3 runs 17 residues.

The chain couples TRBV2 to TRBJ2-7; TRBD1 might be the D (5 bases). Trimming took off 6 bases at V and 4 bases at J, with 13 bases between the two ends. CDR1 is SNHLY and CDR2 is FYNNEI in the germline V gene. The CDR3 loop spans 13 amino acids. Here the CDR3 DNA reads TGTGCCAGCAGGGGTCAGGGAAAGTACGAGCAGTACTTC. Translating it yields CASRGQGKYEQYF.